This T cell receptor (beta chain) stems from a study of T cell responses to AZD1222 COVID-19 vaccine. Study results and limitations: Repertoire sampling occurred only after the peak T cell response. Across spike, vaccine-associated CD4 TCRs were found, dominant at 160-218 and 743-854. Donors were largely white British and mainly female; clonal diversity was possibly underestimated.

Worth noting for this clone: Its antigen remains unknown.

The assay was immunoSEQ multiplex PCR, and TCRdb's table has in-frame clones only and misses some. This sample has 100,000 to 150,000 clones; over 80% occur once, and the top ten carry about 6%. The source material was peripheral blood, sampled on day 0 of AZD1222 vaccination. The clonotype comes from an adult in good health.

The chain's CDR3 is CASNPWGTSGANVLTF. In nucleotides, the CDR3 is TGTGCCAGCAACCCTTGGGGAACCTCTGGGGCCAACGTCCTGACTTTC. J is TRBJ2-6 and V is TRBV28, with no clear D. V was clipped by 7 bases and J by 0 bases, with 13 bases between them. The CDR3 covers 16 residues. CDR1 MDHEN and CDR2 SYDVKM come from the germline V gene.